This is a list of T cell receptor beta chains from one sample in a study of cytomegalovirus exposure and HLA in healthy donors. Repertoires were generated with immunoSEQ multiplex PCR, while TCRdb's copy carries only in-frame clones and drops some. The table lists approximately 120,000 clones. Sequencing was carried out using PBMCs. The receptors were gathered from a man in his forties or fifties in good health and CMV-seronegative. Both conserved end residues are part of each CDR3. D genes are given only for firm matches.

TGCAGCGTTGGAGTAGGGGCAGGGCCGGAACGGACCCAGTACTTC	CSVGVGAGPERTQYF	NA	TRBV29-1	TRBJ2-5
TGTGCCTGGAGCCCTAACGCTAGCGGGCGCCGCAATGAGCAGTTCTTC	CAWSPNASGRRNEQFF	TRBD2	TRBV30	TRBJ2-1
TGTGCCAGCAGCTTAGATCTGTTCGCTAGCGAAAACACCGGGGAGCTGTTTTTT	CASSLDLFASENTGELFF	NA	TRBV11-3	TRBJ2-2
TGTGCCAGCAGCTTAGGGCAGTTTATGGAGCAGTACTTC	CASSLGQFMEQYF	NA	TRBV7-6	TRBJ2-7
TGCGCCAGCAGCCAAGATTCCGGGTACGAGCAGTACTTC	CASSQDSGYEQYF	NA	TRBV4-3	TRBJ2-7
TGTGCCAGCAGCCCACGACAGGAGTCTCACTATGGCTACACCTTC	CASSPRQESHYGYTF	NA	TRBV7-9	TRBJ1-2
TGTGCCAGCAGGCTTCAGGGTACCGCGAACACCGGGGAGCTGTTTTTT	CASRLQGTANTGELFF	NA	TRBV28	TRBJ2-2
TGTGCCAGCAGTCAACGAGGAAATTCGGAGTTCACCGGGGAGCTGTTTTTT	CASSQRGNSEFTGELFF	NA	TRBV9	TRBJ2-2
TGTGCCAGCAGCCGACAGTCAGCAACTAATGAAAAACTGTTTTTT	CASSRQSATNEKLFF	NA	TRBV5-8	TRBJ1-4
TGTGCCAGCAGCTTAGGAACAGCGGGAGGCCCCGAGCAGTACTTC	CASSLGTAGGPEQYF	TRBD2	TRBV7-9	TRBJ2-7
TGTGCCAGCAGCGGGGGACTAATAGGTGAGCAGTTCTTC	CASSGGLIGEQFF	TRBD2	TRBV11-2	TRBJ2-1
TGTGCCAGCAGTGGGGGGCTTACCAATCAGCCCCAGCATTTT	CASSGGLTNQPQHF	NA	TRBV2	TRBJ1-5
TGCAGCGTTGTGACAGGGGGCGAATATGAAAAACTGTTTTTT	CSVVTGGEYEKLFF	TRBD1	TRBV29-1	TRBJ1-4
TGTGCCAGTGAGGATACAGGGGGCACATCCTACGAGCAGTACTTC	CASEDTGGTSYEQYF	TRBD1	TRBV11-2	TRBJ2-7
TGTGCCAGCAGTTTATCTACTAGCGGAGTTTCCTACGAGCAGTACTTC	CASSLSTSGVSYEQYF	TRBD2	TRBV27	TRBJ2-7
TGTGCCAGCAGCTCTTTACCGGGACTAGCGGGAGGCTCCTCCTACGAGCAGTACTTC	CASSSLPGLAGGSSYEQYF	TRBD2	TRBV7-9	TRBJ2-7
TGTGCCACCGAGACAGACAAAAACACTGAAGCTTTCTTT	CATETDKNTEAFF	NA	TRBV10-3	TRBJ1-1
TGTGCCAGCAGCTCCCCCGGGACAGTCTATGAAAAACTGTTTTTT	CASSSPGTVYEKLFF	TRBD1	TRBV7-9	TRBJ1-4
TGTGCCAGCAGCTCAGGGACTAGCAGTTTCGGCGTCTACAATGAGCAGTTCTTC	CASSSGTSSFGVYNEQFF	TRBD2	TRBV7-6	TRBJ2-1
TGTGCCTGGACGCGGACAGATTACAATGAGCAGTTCTTC	CAWTRTDYNEQFF	NA	TRBV30	TRBJ2-1
TGTGCCAGCAGCGGGATTAAGCGGACTAGCGGGAGTTCAGAGCAGTACTTC	CASSGIKRTSGSSEQYF	TRBD2	TRBV11-2	TRBJ2-7
TGTGCCAGCAGTTTTAAAATGGGACTAGCGGGAGGTGCCTACGAGCAGTACTTC	CASSFKMGLAGGAYEQYF	TRBD2	TRBV28	TRBJ2-7
TGCGCCAGCAGCCAAGAGCGATTCCCGGGACAGGGCACAGATACGCAGTATTTT	CASSQERFPGQGTDTQYF	TRBD1	TRBV4-3	TRBJ2-3
TGCGCCAGCAGCTTAGGGGACAGCCCCAGGGATACGCAGTATTTT	CASSLGDSPRDTQYF	TRBD1	TRBV5-1	TRBJ2-3
TGTGCCAGTAGTGCCGACAGCTATGGCTACACCTTC	CASSADSYGYTF	NA	TRBV19	TRBJ1-2
TGCAGCGTTGCGGACAGCAAAAACTATGGCTACACCTTC	CSVADSKNYGYTF	NA	TRBV29-1	TRBJ1-2
TGTGCCAGCAAACCCTTCGGGTCCGCAGCTTTCTTT	CASKPFGSAAFF	NA	TRBV2	TRBJ1-1
TGTGCCAGCAGGAGACAGTCCTCTAGCACAGATACGCAGTATTTT	CASRRQSSSTDTQYF	NA	TRBV6-5	TRBJ2-3
TGCGCCAGCAGTGAGTCGGGGCCGTCGAACTCTGGAAACACCATATATTTT	CASSESGPSNSGNTIYF	NA	TRBV10-1	TRBJ1-3
TGTGCCAGCAGCTCGACAAGTTTACCCGAGGAGACCCAGTACTTC	CASSSTSLPEETQYF	NA	TRBV5-4	TRBJ2-5
TGTGCCAGCAGTGTAACCGGGACAGCGAACACTGAAGCTTTCTTT	CASSVTGTANTEAFF	TRBD1	TRBV6-5	TRBJ1-1
TGCGCCAGCAGCTTGGCCCTTAGCGGGATCCCATTCTACGAGCAGTACTTC	CASSLALSGIPFYEQYF	TRBD2	TRBV5-1	TRBJ2-7
TGTGCCAGCAGCCAAACAGGGGGCCGGAATTCACCCCTCCACTTT	CASSQTGGRNSPLHF	TRBD1	TRBV5-4	TRBJ1-6
TGTGCCAGCAGTCCCTCCTCGGACAGGGGGCGCAAGTACTTC	CASSPSSDRGRKYF	TRBD1	TRBV27	TRBJ2-7
TGTGCCAGCAGTTTAGATGTGGTAATAGCGGGAGGGCCGGGCGCCTACGAGCAGTACTTC	CASSLDVVIAGGPGAYEQYF	TRBD2	TRBV28	TRBJ2-7
TGCGCCAGCAGTGAGCGGCCGGGAGAAACCTACAATGAGCAGTTCTTC	CASSERPGETYNEQFF	NA	TRBV10-1	TRBJ2-1
TGTGCCAGCAGTTTATTCGGGGACAGGGGAGTACGTGGCTACACCTTC	CASSLFGDRGVRGYTF	TRBD1	TRBV27	TRBJ1-2
TGCGCCAGCTCATCGACAGGGGGCCTCTCCTACGAGCAGTACTTC	CASSSTGGLSYEQYF	TRBD1	TRBV5-1	TRBJ2-7
TGTGCCAGCAGCTTTGGGTACGGGAGCCTGGTCTACGAGCAGTACTTC	CASSFGYGSLVYEQYF	NA	TRBV7-9	TRBJ2-7
TGTGCCAGCAGCTCGGGGTTGGGATCTGGGGCCAACGTCCTGACTTTC	CASSSGLGSGANVLTF	NA	TRBV5-6	TRBJ2-6
TGTGCCAGCAGCCAACTAGCGGGCGTAGTCGGGAATACGCAGTATTTT	CASSQLAGVVGNTQYF	TRBD2	TRBV7-9	TRBJ2-3
TGTGCCAGCAGTTACCGGACGGAGGGGGCACGGAATGAGCAGTTCTTC	CASSYRTEGARNEQFF	NA	TRBV6-6	TRBJ2-1
TGCGCCAGCAGTGAGTCAGGGGTAGCAGATACGCAGTATTTT	CASSESGVADTQYF	NA	TRBV10-1	TRBJ2-3
TGTGCCAGCAGTACCGGGACAGGGGGTAGGGATACGCAGTATTTT	CASSTGTGGRDTQYF	TRBD1	TRBV7-2	TRBJ2-3
TGTGCCAGCAGCCTCGTCATGCGAGTAACAGATGGCTACACCTTC	CASSLVMRVTDGYTF	NA	TRBV4-2	TRBJ1-2
TGTGCCACCAGCAGAGGACAGGGGGCATACATCTTTGGCTACACCTTC	CATSRGQGAYIFGYTF	TRBD1	TRBV15	TRBJ1-2
TGCAGCGTTGAAGCTGGCAGGGGGCTAGGGGATGGCTACACCTTC	CSVEAGRGLGDGYTF	TRBD1	TRBV29-1	TRBJ1-2
TGCGCCAGCAGTGTCGGGGGGAACACCGGGGAGCTGTTTTTT	CASSVGGNTGELFF	NA	TRBV10-2	TRBJ2-2
TGTGCCAGCAGTGACCCTAGCGGGGGAAGATACAATGAGCAGTTCTTC	CASSDPSGGRYNEQFF	TRBD2	TRBV25-1	TRBJ2-1
TGTGCCAGCAGTGAGAGGCAGTACGGTGAAGCTTTCTTT	CASSERQYGEAFF	NA	TRBV2	TRBJ1-1
TGTGCCATCAGTATGACTAGCGGGAGTTACGAGCAGTACTTC	CAISMTSGSYEQYF	TRBD2	TRBV10-3	TRBJ2-7
TGCAGCGTTGCCCCGGGGGGAGTGGAGACCCAGTACTTC	CSVAPGGVETQYF	TRBD2	TRBV29-1	TRBJ2-5
TGTGCCAGCAGCCGCGACGGACTTGATACGCAGTATTTT	CASSRDGLDTQYF	NA	TRBV7-3	TRBJ2-3